The clone carrying this T cell receptor (beta chain) was observed many times. TCRdb independently ran MiXCR on the 5' RACE reads; one entry per CDR3 protein. The repertoire consists of 550,000 to 700,000 distinct CDR3 sequences, with about 18% occurring once and the leading ten covering about 7.5%. The germline V gene has CDR1 SEHNR and CDR2 FQNEAQ (reference sequence). The V end was cut by 3 bases, the J end by 5 bases, with 14 bases between. The CDR3 is 15 residues long. The sample is drawn from a study of T-cell memory formation after mild COVID-19. The chain carries TRBV7-9 and TRBJ2-1; D tentatively reads TRBD1 or TRBD2 (6 bases each). Sequencing was carried out using PBMCs or a T cell subset sorted from them (not recorded which). The sequence was collected from an adult woman who had mild COVID-19 (a few samples of this study predate the infection). Cell type and time point are not known. The CDR3 region has the DNA TGTGCCAGCAGCTTCTGGCAAGGGGGGCACAATGAGCAGTTCTTC. Protein product: CASSFWQGGHNEQFF.